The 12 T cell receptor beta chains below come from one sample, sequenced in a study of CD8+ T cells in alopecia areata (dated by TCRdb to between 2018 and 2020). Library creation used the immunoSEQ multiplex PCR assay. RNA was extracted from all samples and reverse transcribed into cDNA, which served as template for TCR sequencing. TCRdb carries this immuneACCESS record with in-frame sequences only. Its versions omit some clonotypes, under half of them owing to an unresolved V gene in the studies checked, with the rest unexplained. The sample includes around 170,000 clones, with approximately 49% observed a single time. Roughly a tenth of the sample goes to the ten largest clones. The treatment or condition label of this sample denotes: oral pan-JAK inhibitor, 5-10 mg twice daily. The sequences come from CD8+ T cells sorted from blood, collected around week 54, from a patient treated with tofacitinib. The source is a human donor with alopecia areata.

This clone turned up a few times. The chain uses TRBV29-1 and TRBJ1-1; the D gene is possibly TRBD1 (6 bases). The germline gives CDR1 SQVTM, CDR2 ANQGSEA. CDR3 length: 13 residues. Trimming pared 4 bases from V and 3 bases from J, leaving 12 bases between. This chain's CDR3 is CSVVSQGYTEAFF. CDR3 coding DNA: TGCAGCGTTGTGTCCCAGGGGTACACTGAAGCTTTCTTT.

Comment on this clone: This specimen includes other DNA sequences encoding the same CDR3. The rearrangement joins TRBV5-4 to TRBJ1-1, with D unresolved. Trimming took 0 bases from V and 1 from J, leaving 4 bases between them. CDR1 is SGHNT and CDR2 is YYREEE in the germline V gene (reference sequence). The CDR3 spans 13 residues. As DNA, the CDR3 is TGTGCCAGCAGCTTGGGAAGGAACACTGAAGCTTTCTTT. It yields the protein CASSLGRNTEAFF. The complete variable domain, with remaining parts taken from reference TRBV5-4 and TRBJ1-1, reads ETGVTQSPTHLIKTRGQQVTLRCSSQSGHNTVSWYQQALGQGPQFIFQYYREEENGRGNFPPRFSGLQFPNYSSELNVNALELDDSALYLCASSLGRNTEAFFGQGTRLTVV.

For the CDR3, the DNA is TGTGCCTGGAGTGCAGGACACGGGACTAGCACAGATACGCAGTATTTT. Translated, it gives CAWSAGHGTSTDTQYF. The rearrangement joins TRBV30 to TRBJ2-3; D is perhaps TRBD2 (6 bases). This CDR3 spans 16 amino acids. Trimming took 1 base from V and 0 from J, leaving 14 bases between them. The germline V gene encodes CDR1 GTSNPN and CDR2 SVGIG (reference sequence).

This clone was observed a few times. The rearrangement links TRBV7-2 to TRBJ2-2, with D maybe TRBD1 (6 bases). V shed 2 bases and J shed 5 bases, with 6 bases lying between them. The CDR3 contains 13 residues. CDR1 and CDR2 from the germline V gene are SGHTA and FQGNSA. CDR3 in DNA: TGTGCCAGCAGCTTAACAGGGACCGGGGAGCTGTTTTTT. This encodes CASSLTGTGELFF.

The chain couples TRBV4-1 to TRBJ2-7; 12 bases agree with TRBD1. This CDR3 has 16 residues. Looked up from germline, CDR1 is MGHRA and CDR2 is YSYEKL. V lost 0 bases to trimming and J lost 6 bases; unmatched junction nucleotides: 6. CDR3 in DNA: TGCGCCAGCAGCCAAGATCGAGGGACAGGGGGCGTCGAGCAGTACTTC. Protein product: CASSQDRGTGGVEQYF.

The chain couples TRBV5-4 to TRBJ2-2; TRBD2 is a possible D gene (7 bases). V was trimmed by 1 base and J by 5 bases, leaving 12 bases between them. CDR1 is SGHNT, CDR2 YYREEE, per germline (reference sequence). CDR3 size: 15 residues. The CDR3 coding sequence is TGTGCCAGCAGCTTGTGGGGGGGCCAGACCGGGGAGCTGTTTTTT. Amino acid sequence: CASSLWGGQTGELFF.

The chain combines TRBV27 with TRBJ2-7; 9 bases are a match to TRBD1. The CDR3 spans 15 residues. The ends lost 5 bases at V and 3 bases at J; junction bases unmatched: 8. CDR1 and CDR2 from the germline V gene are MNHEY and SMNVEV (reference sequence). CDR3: CASSINRDRVYEQYF. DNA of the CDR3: TGTGCCAGCAGTATAAACCGGGACAGGGTCTACGAGCAGTACTTC.

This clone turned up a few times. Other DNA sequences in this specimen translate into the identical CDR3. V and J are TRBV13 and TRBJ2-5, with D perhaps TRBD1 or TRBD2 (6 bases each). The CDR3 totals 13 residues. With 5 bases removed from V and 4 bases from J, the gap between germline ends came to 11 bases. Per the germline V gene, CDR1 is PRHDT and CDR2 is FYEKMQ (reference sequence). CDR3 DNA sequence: TGTGCCAGCAGCCTAGAGGGGGGAGAGACCCAGTACTTC. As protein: CASSLEGGETQYF.

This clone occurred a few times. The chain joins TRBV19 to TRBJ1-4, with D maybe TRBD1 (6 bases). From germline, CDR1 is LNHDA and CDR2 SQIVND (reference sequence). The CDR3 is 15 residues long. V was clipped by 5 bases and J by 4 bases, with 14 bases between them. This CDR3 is CASSDWTAVNEKLFF. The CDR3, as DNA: TGTGCCAGTAGTGACTGGACAGCCGTTAATGAAAAACTGTTTTTT.

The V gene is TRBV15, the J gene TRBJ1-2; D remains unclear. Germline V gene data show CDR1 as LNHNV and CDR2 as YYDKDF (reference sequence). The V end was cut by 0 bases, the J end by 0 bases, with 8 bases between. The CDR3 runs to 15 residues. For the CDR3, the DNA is TGTGCCACCAGCAGAGACGTCCGCACTAACTATGGCTACACCTTC. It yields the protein CATSRDVRTNYGYTF.

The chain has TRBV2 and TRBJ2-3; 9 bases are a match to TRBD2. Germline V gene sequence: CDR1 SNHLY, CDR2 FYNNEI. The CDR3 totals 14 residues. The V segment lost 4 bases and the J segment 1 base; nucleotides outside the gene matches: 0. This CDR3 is CASSVAGGTDTQYF. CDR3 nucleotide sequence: TGTGCCAGCAGTGTAGCGGGAGGCACAGATACGCAGTATTTT.

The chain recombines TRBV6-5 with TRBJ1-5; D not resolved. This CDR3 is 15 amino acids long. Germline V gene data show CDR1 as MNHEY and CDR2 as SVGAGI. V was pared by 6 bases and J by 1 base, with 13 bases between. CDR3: CASSPVDGSNQPQHF. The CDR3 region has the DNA TGTGCCAGCAGCCCCGTTGACGGGAGCAATCAGCCCCAGCATTTT.